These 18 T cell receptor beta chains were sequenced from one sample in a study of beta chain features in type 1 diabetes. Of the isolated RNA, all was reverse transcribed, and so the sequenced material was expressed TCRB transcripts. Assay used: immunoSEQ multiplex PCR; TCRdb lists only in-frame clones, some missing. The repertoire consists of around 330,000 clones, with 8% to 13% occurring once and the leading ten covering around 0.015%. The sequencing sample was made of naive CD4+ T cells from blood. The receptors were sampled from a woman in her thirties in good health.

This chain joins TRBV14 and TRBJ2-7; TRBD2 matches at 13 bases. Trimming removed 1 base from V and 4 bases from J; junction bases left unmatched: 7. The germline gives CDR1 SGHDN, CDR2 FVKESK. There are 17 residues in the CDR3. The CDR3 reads CASSQAKLAGGLYEQYF. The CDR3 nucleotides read TGTGCCAGCAGCCAAGCCAAACTAGCGGGAGGGTTGTACGAGCAGTACTTC.

The CDR3 DNA sequence: TGTGCCAGTGCCAGGGACACCCACGAGCAGTACTTC. Protein sequence: CASARDTHEQYF. The V gene is TRBV19, the J gene TRBJ2-7, with D tentatively TRBD1 (6 bases). The V end was cut by 8 bases, the J end by 5 bases, with 13 bases between. Germline CDR1 LNHDA, CDR2 SQIVND (reference sequence). The CDR3 consists of 12 residues.

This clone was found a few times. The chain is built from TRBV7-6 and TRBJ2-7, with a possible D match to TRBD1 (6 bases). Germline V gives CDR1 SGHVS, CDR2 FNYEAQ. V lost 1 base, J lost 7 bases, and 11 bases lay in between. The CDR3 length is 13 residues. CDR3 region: CASSLGQVSEQYF. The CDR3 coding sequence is TGTGCCAGCAGCTTAGGACAGGTCTCGGAGCAGTACTTC.

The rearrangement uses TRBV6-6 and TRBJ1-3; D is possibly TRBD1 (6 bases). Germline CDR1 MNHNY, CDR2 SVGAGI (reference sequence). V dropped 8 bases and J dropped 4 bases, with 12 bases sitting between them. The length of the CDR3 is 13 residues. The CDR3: CASADRLGNTIYF. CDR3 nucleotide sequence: TGTGCCAGCGCTGACAGGCTAGGAAACACCATATATTTT.

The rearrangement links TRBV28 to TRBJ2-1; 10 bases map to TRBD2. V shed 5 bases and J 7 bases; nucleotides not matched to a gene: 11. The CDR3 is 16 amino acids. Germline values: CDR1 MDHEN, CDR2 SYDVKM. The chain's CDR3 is CASSPEGSGRANEQFF. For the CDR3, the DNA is TGTGCCAGCAGTCCCGAGGGCAGCGGGAGGGCAAATGAGCAGTTCTTC.

CDR3 loop: CSVEGLAGGYEQYF. As DNA, the CDR3 is TGCAGCGTGGAGGGACTAGCGGGAGGCTACGAGCAGTACTTC. The chain recombines TRBV29-1 with TRBJ2-7; 15 bases are a match to TRBD2. CDR1 and CDR2 from the germline V gene are SQVTM and ANQGSEA. V trimming: 6 bases; J trimming: 3 bases; junction bases outside the gene matches: 3. CDR3 length: 14 amino acids.

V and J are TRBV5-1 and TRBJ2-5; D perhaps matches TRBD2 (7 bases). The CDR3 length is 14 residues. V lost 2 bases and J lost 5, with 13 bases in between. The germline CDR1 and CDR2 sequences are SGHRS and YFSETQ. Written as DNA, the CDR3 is TGCGCCAGCAGCTTCGCAGGGGAGGGGGAGACCCAGTACTTC. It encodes CASSFAGEGETQYF.

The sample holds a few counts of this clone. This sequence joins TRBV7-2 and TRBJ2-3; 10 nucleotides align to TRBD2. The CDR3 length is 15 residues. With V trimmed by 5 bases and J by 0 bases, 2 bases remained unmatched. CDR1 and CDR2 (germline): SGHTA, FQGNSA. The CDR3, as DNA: TGTGCCAGCAGCACTAGCGGGACTAGCACAGATACGCAGTATTTT. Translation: CASSTSGTSTDTQYF.

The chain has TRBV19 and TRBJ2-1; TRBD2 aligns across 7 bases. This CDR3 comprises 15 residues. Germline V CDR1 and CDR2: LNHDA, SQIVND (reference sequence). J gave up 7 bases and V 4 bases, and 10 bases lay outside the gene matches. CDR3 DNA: TGTGCCAGTAGTACCCTAGAGGGAGGGCGTAATGAGCAGTTCTTC. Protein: CASSTLEGGRNEQFF.

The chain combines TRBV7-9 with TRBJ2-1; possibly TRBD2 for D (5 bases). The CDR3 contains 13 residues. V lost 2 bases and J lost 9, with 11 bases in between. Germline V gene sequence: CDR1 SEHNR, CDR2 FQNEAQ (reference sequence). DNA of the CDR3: TGTGCCAGCAGCTTACTAGGCCGGGGTGAGCAGTTCTTC. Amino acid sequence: CASSLLGRGEQFF.

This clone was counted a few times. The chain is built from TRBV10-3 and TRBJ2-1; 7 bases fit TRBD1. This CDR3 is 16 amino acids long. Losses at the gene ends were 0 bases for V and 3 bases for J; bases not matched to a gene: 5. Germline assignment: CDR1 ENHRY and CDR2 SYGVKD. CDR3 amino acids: CAISESAGGYYNEQFF. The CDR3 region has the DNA TGTGCCATCAGTGAGTCCGCAGGGGGTTACTACAATGAGCAGTTCTTC.

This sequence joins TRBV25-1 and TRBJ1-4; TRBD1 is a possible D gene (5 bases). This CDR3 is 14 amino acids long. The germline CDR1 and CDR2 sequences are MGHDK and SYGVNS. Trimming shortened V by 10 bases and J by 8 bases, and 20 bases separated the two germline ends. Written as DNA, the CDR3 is TGTGCCACTTCGGCGGGGGAGGAGGGCGAAAAACTGTTTTTT. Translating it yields CATSAGEEGEKLFF.

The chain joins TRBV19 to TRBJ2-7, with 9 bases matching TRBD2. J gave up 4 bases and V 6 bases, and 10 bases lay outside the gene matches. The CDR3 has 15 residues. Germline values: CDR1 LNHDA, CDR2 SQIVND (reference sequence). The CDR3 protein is CASRISGSIGYEQYF. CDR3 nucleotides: TGTGCCAGTAGGATTAGCGGGAGCATAGGATACGAGCAGTACTTC.

The DNA of the CDR3 is TGCAGCGTGCCGGGACAGGGGCGGGAGCAGTACTTC. Translation: CSVPGQGREQYF. J is TRBJ2-7 and V is TRBV29-1; the match to TRBD1 covers 10 bases. The CDR3 is 12 amino acids. Germline CDR1 and CDR2: SQVTM and ANQGSEA. The V gene end was trimmed by 6 bases and the J gene end by 7 bases; junction bases not matched to a gene: 6.

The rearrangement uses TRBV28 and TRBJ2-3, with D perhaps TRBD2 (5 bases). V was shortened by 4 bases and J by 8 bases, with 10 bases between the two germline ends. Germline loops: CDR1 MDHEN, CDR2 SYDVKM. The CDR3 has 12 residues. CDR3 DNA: TGTGCCAGCAGTTCGATTGGAGGTACGCAGTATTTT. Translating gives CASSSIGGTQYF.

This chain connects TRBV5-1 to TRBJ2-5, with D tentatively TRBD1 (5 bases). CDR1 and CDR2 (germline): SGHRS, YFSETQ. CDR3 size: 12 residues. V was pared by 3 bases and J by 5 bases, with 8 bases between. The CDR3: CASSSRVETQYF. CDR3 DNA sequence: TGCGCCAGCAGCTCCAGGGTTGAGACCCAGTACTTC. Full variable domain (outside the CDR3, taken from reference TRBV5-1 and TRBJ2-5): KAGVTQTPRYLIKTRGQQVTLSCSPISGHRSVSWYQQTPGQGLQFLFEYFSETQRNKGNFPGRFSGRQFSNSRSEMNVSTLELGDSALYLCASSSRVETQYFGPGTRLLVL.

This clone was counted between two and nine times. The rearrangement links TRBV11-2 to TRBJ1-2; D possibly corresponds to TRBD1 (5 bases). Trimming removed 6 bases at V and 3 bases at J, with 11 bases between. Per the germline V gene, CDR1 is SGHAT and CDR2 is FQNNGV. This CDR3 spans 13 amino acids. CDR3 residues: CASSQGYYYGYTF. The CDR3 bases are TGTGCCAGCAGTCAGGGTTACTACTATGGCTACACCTTC.

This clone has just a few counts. CDR3 DNA sequence: TGTGCCAGCAGTGATAGGGGAGAGCAGTACTTC. It encodes CASSDRGEQYF. The gene calls are TRBV6-1 and TRBJ2-7; maybe TRBD1 (5 bases). This CDR3 spans 11 amino acids. Germline CDR1 reads MNHNS; CDR2 reads SASEGT. With 3 bases removed from V and 7 bases from J, the gap between germline ends came to 7 bases.